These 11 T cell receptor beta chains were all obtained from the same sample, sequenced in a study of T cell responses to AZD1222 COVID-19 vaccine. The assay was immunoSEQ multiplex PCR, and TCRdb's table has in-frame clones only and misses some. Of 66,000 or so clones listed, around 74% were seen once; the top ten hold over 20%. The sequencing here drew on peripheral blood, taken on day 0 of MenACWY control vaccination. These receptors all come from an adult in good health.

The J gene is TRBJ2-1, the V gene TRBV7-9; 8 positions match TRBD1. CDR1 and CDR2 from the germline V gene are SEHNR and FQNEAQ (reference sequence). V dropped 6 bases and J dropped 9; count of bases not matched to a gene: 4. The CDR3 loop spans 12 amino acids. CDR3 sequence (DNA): TGTGCCAGCAGTCCAGACAGGGGTGAGCAGTTCTTC. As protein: CASSPDRGEQFF.

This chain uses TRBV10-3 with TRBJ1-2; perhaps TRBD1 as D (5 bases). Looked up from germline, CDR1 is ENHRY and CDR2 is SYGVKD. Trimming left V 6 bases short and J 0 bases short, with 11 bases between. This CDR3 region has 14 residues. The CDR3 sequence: CAIRRTQANYGYTF. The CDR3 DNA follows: TGTGCCATCAGGAGGACACAAGCTAACTATGGCTACACCTTC.

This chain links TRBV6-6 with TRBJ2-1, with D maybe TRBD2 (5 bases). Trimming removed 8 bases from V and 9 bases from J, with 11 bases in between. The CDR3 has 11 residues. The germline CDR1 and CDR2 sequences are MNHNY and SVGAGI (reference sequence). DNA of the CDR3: TGTGCCAGCTCCGAGCGGTCTGAGCAGTTCTTC. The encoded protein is CASSERSEQFF.

Here the CDR3 DNA reads TGCGCCAGCGAAGGGGCCGGGGAGCTGTTTTTT. This translates into CASEGAGELFF. J is TRBJ2-2 and V is TRBV5-1; a possible D gene is TRBD1 (5 bases). Trimming removed 7 bases from V and 6 bases from J, with 7 bases in between. Germline CDR1 SGHRS, CDR2 YFSETQ. The CDR3 has 11 amino acids.

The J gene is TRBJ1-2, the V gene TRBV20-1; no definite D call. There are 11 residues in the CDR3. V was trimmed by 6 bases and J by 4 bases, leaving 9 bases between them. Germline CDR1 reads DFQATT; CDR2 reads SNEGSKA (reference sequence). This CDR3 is CSAKELYGYTF. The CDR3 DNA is TGCAGTGCGAAGGAGCTCTATGGCTACACCTTC.

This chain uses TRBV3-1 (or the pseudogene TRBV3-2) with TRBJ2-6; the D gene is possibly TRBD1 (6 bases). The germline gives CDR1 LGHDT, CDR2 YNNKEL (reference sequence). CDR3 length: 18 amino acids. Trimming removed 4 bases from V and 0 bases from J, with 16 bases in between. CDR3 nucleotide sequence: TGTGCCAGCAGCCCCTTTGCCAGGGGAAGCTCTGGGGCCAACGTCCTGACTTTC. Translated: CASSPFARGSSGANVLTF.

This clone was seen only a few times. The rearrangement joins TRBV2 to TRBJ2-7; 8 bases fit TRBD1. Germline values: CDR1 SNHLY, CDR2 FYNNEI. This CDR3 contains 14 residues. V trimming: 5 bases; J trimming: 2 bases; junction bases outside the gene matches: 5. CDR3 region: CASSSWTGPYEQYF. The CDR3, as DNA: TGTGCCAGCAGTTCGTGGACAGGGCCCTACGAGCAGTACTTC.

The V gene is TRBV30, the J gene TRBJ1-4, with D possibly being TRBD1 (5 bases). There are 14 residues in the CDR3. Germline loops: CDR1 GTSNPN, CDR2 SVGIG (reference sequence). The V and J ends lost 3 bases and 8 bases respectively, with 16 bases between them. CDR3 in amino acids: CAWSLSRRDEKLFF. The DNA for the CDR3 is TGTGCCTGGAGCCTTAGCAGGCGGGACGAAAAACTGTTTTTT.

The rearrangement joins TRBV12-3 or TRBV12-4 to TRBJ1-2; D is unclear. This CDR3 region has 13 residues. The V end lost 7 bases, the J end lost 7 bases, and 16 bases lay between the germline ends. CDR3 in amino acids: CASTLAGIGGYTF. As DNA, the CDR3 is TGTGCCAGCACCCTGGCGGGGATTGGTGGCTACACCTTC.

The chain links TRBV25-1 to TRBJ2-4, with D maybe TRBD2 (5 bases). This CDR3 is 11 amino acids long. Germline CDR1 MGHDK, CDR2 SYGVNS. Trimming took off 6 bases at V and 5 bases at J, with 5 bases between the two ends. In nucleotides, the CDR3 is TGTGCCAGCAGGGAGGAAAACATTCAGTACTTC. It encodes CASREENIQYF.

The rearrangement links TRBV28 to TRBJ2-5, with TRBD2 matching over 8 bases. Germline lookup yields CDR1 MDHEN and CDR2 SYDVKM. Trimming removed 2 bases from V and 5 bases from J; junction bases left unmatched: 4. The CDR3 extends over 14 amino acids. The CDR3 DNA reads TGTGCCAGCAGTTTACGGCTAGCGGGCGAGACCCAGTACTTC. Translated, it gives CASSLRLAGETQYF.